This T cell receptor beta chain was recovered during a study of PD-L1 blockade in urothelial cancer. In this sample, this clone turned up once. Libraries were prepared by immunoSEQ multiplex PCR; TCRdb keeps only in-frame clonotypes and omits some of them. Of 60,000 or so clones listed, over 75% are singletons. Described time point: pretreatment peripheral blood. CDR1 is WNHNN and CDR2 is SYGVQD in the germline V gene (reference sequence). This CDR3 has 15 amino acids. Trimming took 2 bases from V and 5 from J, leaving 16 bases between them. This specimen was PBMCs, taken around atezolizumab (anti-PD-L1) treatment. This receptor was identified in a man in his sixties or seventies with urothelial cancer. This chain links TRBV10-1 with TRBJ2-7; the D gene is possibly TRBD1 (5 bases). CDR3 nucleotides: TGCGCCAGCAGTGAGAGGGAAGGGGCTTGGGACGAGCAGTACTTC. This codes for CASSEREGAWDEQYF.